Sequencing of this T cell receptor beta chain was carried out in a study of OX40 agonist ivuxolimab in advanced cancers. Germline V gene sequence: CDR1 MNHNS, CDR2 SASEGT. CDR3 length equals 15 residues. Trimming shortened V by 3 bases and J by 4 bases, and 15 bases separated the two germline ends. TCRdb's copy holds only in-frame clones and misses some; the assay was immunoSEQ multiplex PCR. Here the sample spans some 60,000 clones, 91% being singletons. Collection of blood occurred at baseline, at cycle 4 day 1, and at cycle 7 day 1. The receptor was isolated from an adult with an advanced solid tumor such as melanoma, head and neck, liver or kidney cancer. The gene calls are TRBV6-1 and TRBJ1-1, with D possibly TRBD1 on 5 matching bases. The starting material was CD4+ or CD8+ T cells sorted from blood, obtained in a trial of the OX40 agonist ivuxolimab. This CDR3 reads CASSDPGRGVTEAFF. The DNA of the CDR3 is TGTGCCAGCAGTGACCCGGGGAGGGGCGTCACTGAAGCTTTCTTT.